The rows below give T cell receptor beta chains drawn from one sample of a study of shared clonotypes between healthy human individuals. The table came from immunoSEQ multiplex PCR; TCRdb's copy has only in-frame clones and leaves some out. The sample contains approximately 640,000 clones, approximately 75% of which appear only once. The sample taken for sequencing was memory CD4+ T cells sorted from blood. The receptors stem from a woman in her thirties in good health. Each CDR3 is given with its conserved first and last residue. The D gene is left open where the match is weak. Expanded clones are given a class, and other clones once, few, many or no size at all.

CDR3 protein	CDR3 DNA	clone size	D gene	V gene	J gene
CASSFTGAAYPTNEKLFF	TGCGCCAGCAGCTTCACCGGGGCCGCCTATCCAACTAATGAAAAACTGTTTTTT	-	-	TRBV5-1	TRBJ1-4
CASSIRGGLNTDTQYF	TGTGCCAGTAGTATCAGAGGGGGATTAAACACAGATACGCAGTATTTT	-	-	TRBV19	TRBJ2-3
CAWSLKEGQPQHF	TGTGCCTGGAGTCTAAAGGAGGGGCAGCCCCAGCATTTT	-	-	TRBV30	TRBJ1-5
CASSASAGSGANTEAFF	TGTGCCAGCAGCGCTTCAGCAGGGAGCGGGGCGAACACTGAAGCTTTCTTT	-	-	TRBV9	TRBJ1-1
CATSRGVPPNEKLFF	TGTGCCACCAGCAGAGGGGTTCCTCCTAATGAAAAACTGTTTTTT	once	-	TRBV15	TRBJ1-4
CAISPHSGAEQYF	TGTGCCATCAGTCCCCATTCCGGGGCCGAGCAGTACTTC	-	-	TRBV10-3	TRBJ2-7
CASRQQGARAFF	TGTGCCAGCAGGCAACAGGGGGCGCGGGCTTTCTTT	once	TRBD1	TRBV28	TRBJ1-1
CASSDGHSRQETQYF	TGTGCCAGCTCAGACGGACACAGCCGTCAAGAGACCCAGTACTTC	-	-	TRBV18	TRBJ2-5
CASSRGQGDGYTF	TGTGCCAGCAGTAGGGGCCAGGGGGATGGCTACACCTTC	-	TRBD1	TRBV2	TRBJ1-2
CASSLRTSRFTDTQYF	TGTGCCAGCAGTTTACGAACTAGCCGATTCACAGATACGCAGTATTTT	-	-	TRBV28	TRBJ2-3
CASIGGVNTEAFF	TGTGCCAGCATCGGGGGGGTGAACACTGAAGCTTTCTTT	once	-	TRBV6-5	TRBJ1-1
CASTRGSIETQYF	TGTGCCAGCACTCGCGGGAGTATTGAGACCCAGTACTTC	few	TRBD2	TRBV11-2	TRBJ2-5
CASGYQSSYNEQFF	TGTGCCAGCGGTTACCAGAGCTCCTACAATGAGCAGTTCTTC	-	-	TRBV6-8	TRBJ2-1
CASSPGLHRRYADTQYF	TGCGCCAGCAGCCCGGGACTACACCGACGGTATGCAGATACGCAGTATTTT	once	TRBD2	TRBV5-1	TRBJ2-3
CASSPPGGAEEQYF	TGTGCCAGCTCACCACCAGGGGGCGCGGAAGAGCAGTACTTC	-	TRBD1	TRBV18	TRBJ2-7
CAISRGGRETQYF	TGTGCCATCTCGCGTGGGGGCCGAGAGACCCAGTACTTC	once	-	TRBV5-4	TRBJ2-5
CASSQAAGVSTDTQYF	TGCGCCAGCAGCCAAGCGGCAGGGGTCAGCACAGATACGCAGTATTTT	-	-	TRBV4-1	TRBJ2-3
CASNAAGVGQETQYF	TGTGCCAGCAACGCAGCGGGAGTGGGACAAGAGACCCAGTACTTC	-	TRBD2	TRBV6-5	TRBJ2-5
CASKTSGTGELFF	TGCGCCAGCAAGACTAGCGGGACCGGGGAGCTGTTTTTT	few	TRBD2	TRBV10-2	TRBJ2-2
CASSKGPYYEQYF	TGTGCCAGCAGTAAGGGACCCTACTACGAGCAGTACTTC	few	-	TRBV6-5	TRBJ2-7
CASRSQGNTEAFF	TGTGCCAGCAGATCACAGGGGAACACTGAAGCTTTCTTT	-	-	TRBV2	TRBJ1-1
CASSLGGSGRADTQYF	TGTGCCAGCAGCTTAGGTGGGTCCGGGAGGGCCGATACGCAGTATTTT	-	TRBD2	TRBV11-2	TRBJ2-3
CASSFRLDTGEQYF	TGTGCCAGCAGTTTCAGACTAGACACCGGCGAGCAGTACTTC	-	-	TRBV27	TRBJ2-7
CASSRTPVDEAFF	TGTGCCAGCAGTAGGACACCGGTTGACGAAGCTTTCTTT	-	-	TRBV27	TRBJ1-1
CASSDRDDSYEQYF	TGCGCCAGCAGCGACCGGGACGACTCCTACGAGCAGTACTTC	-	-	TRBV5-1	TRBJ2-7
CSVAGTDNQPQHF	TGCAGCGTTGCTGGGACAGACAATCAGCCCCAGCATTTT	-	TRBD1	TRBV29-1	TRBJ1-5
CASSLESGDYGYTF	TGCGCCAGCAGCTTGGAATCGGGGGACTATGGCTACACCTTC	once	-	TRBV5-1	TRBJ1-2
CASSLLGENTEAFF	TGTGCCAGCAGCTTACTCGGGGAGAACACTGAAGCTTTCTTT	once	-	TRBV7-9	TRBJ1-1
CASPRGLFLPYEQYF	TGTGCCTCTCCAAGGGGGCTCTTTCTGCCCTACGAGCAGTACTTC	-	TRBD1	TRBV30	TRBJ2-7
CASSSQDRVSFF	TGTGCCAGCAGCTCCCAGGACAGGGTATCGTTCTTC	-	TRBD1	TRBV5-4	TRBJ2-1
CASSLVTGGSGNTIYF	TGCGCCAGCAGCTTAGTTACAGGAGGTTCTGGAAACACCATATATTTT	-	-	TRBV5-1	TRBJ1-3
CASSLPRGQSTEAFF	TGCGCCAGCAGCTTACCCCGGGGGCAATCTACTGAAGCTTTCTTT	-	-	TRBV5-1	TRBJ1-1
CAWGNSNQPQHF	TGTGCCTGGGGGAATAGCAATCAGCCCCAGCATTTT	-	-	TRBV30	TRBJ1-5
CASSSAAGGSYNEQFF	TGTGCCAGCAGTTCCGCAGCGGGAGGATCCTACAATGAGCAGTTCTTC	-	TRBD2	TRBV27	TRBJ2-1
CASKRLTGTGSTDTQYF	TGTGCCAGCAAAAGACTCACCGGGACAGGGAGTACAGATACGCAGTATTTT	-	TRBD1	TRBV2	TRBJ2-3
CASSDQGGMTDTQYF	TGCGCCAGCAGTGACCAGGGAGGAATGACAGATACGCAGTATTTT	-	-	TRBV10-2	TRBJ2-3
CASSQSGAEHYGYTF	TGTGCCAGCTCCCAGTCAGGGGCAGAACACTATGGCTACACCTTC	-	-	TRBV28	TRBJ1-2
CASSPFGLPDSYEQYF	TGTGCCAGCAGCCCATTCGGACTACCAGACTCCTACGAGCAGTACTTC	-	-	TRBV7-8	TRBJ2-7
CASSWGTEGNTIYF	TGCGCCAGCAGCTGGGGGACTGAGGGAAACACCATATATTTT	-	-	TRBV5-1	TRBJ1-3
CASSLTIGTGELFF	TGTGCCAGCAGCTTAACTATCGGCACCGGGGAGCTGTTTTTT	-	-	TRBV7-7	TRBJ2-2
CASSFMSAENTEAFF	TGTGCCAGCAGCTTTATGTCGGCAGAGAACACTGAAGCTTTCTTT	few	-	TRBV7-8	TRBJ1-1
CASSLTGMTDTQYF	TGTGCCAGCAGTTTGACAGGGATGACAGATACGCAGTATTTT	-	TRBD1	TRBV27	TRBJ2-3
CASWDNWNQPQHF	TGTGCCAGCTGGGACAACTGGAATCAGCCCCAGCATTTT	many	-	TRBV6-1	TRBJ1-5
CASSPQGGKETQYF	TGTGCCAGCAGCCCACAGGGCGGAAAGGAGACCCAGTACTTC	few	-	TRBV7-7	TRBJ2-5
CASRKDRAYGYTF	TGCGCCAGCAGAAAGGACAGGGCCTATGGCTACACCTTC	few	TRBD1	TRBV5-1	TRBJ1-2
CASSIPGFSGNTIYF	TGTGCCAGCAGTATCCCAGGGTTCTCTGGAAACACCATATATTTT	-	-	TRBV28	TRBJ1-3
CASSFWGDSLSNTGELFF	TGTGCCAGCAGTTTTTGGGGGGACAGCCTTTCGAACACCGGGGAGCTGTTTTTT	-	-	TRBV6-8	TRBJ2-2
CASSHRTYSNYGYTF	TGTGCCAGCAGTCATCGGACATATAGTAACTATGGCTACACCTTC	-	-	TRBV6-5	TRBJ1-2
CASNGPDSYNEQFF	TGTGCCAGCAATGGACCAGACTCCTACAATGAGCAGTTCTTC	-	-	TRBV5-4	TRBJ2-1
CASSSGQGAIGSYEQYF	TGTGCCAGCAGTTCCGGACAGGGGGCGATAGGGTCCTACGAGCAGTACTTC	-	TRBD1	TRBV5-4	TRBJ2-7
CASSFRLADTQYF	TGCGCCAGCAGCTTCAGACTAGCAGATACGCAGTATTTT	-	-	TRBV5-1	TRBJ2-3
CASSSYLENIQYF	TGTGCCAGCAGCTCCTACTTGGAAAACATTCAGTACTTC	-	-	TRBV7-8	TRBJ2-4